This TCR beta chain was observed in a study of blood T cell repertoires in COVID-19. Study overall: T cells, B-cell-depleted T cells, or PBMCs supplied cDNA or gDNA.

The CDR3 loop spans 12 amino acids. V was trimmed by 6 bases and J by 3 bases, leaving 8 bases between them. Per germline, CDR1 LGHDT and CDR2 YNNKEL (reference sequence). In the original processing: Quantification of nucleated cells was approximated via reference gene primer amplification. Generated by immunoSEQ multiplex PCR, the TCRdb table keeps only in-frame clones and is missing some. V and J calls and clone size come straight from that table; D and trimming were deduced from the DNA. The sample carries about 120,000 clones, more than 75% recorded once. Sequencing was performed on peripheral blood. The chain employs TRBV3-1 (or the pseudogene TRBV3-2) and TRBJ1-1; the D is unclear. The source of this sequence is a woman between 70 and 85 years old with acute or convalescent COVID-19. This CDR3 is CASSRGDTEAFF. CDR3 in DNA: TGTGCCAGCAGTCGGGGAGACACTGAAGCTTTCTTT.